One and the same sample provided the 20 T cell receptor beta chains below, sequenced in a study of type 1 and type 2 diabetes patients. The PCR template was genomic DNA. Multiplex PCR with 30 forward and 13 reverse primers amplified the TCR beta CDR3. In TCRdb, the multiplex PCR reads were re-called with MiXCR into one record per CDR3 protein. This repertoire shows under 300,000 distinct CDR3 sequences, 40% to 50% found once; its top ten account for roughly an eighth. The material sequenced was peripheral blood mononuclear cells (PBMCs). These receptor sequences come from a young man with type 2 diabetes.

The V gene is TRBV7-6, the J gene TRBJ1-5; D not resolved. V dropped 2 bases and J dropped 6 bases, with 11 bases sitting between them. Per the germline V gene, CDR1 is SGHVS and CDR2 is FNYEAQ. The CDR3 length is 14 residues. The DNA of the CDR3 is TGTGCCAGCAGCTTATCCCCTTTTTCTCAGCCCCAGCATTTT. Translated, it gives CASSLSPFSQPQHF.

This clonotype was recorded a few times. This chain connects TRBV20-1 to TRBJ2-2; no clear D gene. The ends were cut back, 2 bases at V and 2 bases at J, with 12 bases in the middle. Germline lookup yields CDR1 DFQATT and CDR2 SNEGSKA (reference sequence). This CDR3 comprises 15 residues. The CDR3, as DNA: TGCAGTGCTAGATCTCATTGGGGTAACACCGGGGAGCTGTTTTTT. It yields the protein CSARSHWGNTGELFF.

The chain couples TRBV14 to TRBJ2-6, with a weak D call TRBD1 (5 bases). The V and J ends lost 4 bases and 9 bases respectively, with 16 bases between them. Germline-derived CDR1 and CDR2 are SGHDN and FVKESK. This CDR3 contains 15 residues. The CDR3 region has the DNA TGTGCCAGCAGCCTTCGACAGAACTCGGGCAACGTCCTGACTTTC. It specifies CASSLRQNSGNVLTF.

This clonotype was counted only a few times. This sequence joins TRBV25-1 and TRBJ1-4, with a possible D match to TRBD1 (6 bases). The V gene's germline CDR1 is MGHDK and CDR2 SYGVNS. This CDR3 region has 14 residues. V lost 7 bases, J lost 5 bases, and 14 bases lay in between. CDR3 region: CASNGKGQNEKLFF. In nucleotides, the CDR3 is TGTGCCAGCAATGGGAAGGGACAAAATGAAAAACTGTTTTTT. The full variable domain, in which reference TRBV25-1 and TRBJ1-4 provide the parts outside the CDR3, is EADIYQTPRYLVIGTGKKITLECSQTMGHDKMYWYQQDPGMELHLIHYSYGVNSTEKGDLSSESTVSRIRTEHFPLTLESARPSHTSQYLCASNGKGQNEKLFFGSGTQLSVL.

The chain has TRBV28 and TRBJ1-2; D not certain. V lost 1 base to trimming and J lost 8 bases, with 14 bases between them. The CDR3 covers 14 residues. CDR1 MDHEN and CDR2 SYDVKM come from the germline V gene. CDR3 region: CASSLLLRARGYTF. In DNA, the CDR3 is TGTGCCAGCAGTTTATTGTTAAGGGCCCGGGGCTACACCTTC.

This clonotype was observed a handful of times. V gene TRBV27 combines with J gene TRBJ1-2; no clear D gene. Per the germline V gene, CDR1 is MNHEY and CDR2 is SMNVEV (reference sequence). V lost 7 bases to trimming and J lost 1 base, with 16 bases between them. This CDR3 contains 15 residues. The CDR3 sequence is CASTLRSDGNYGYTF. The CDR3, as DNA: TGTGCCAGCACCCTTAGATCTGACGGTAACTATGGCTACACCTTC.

Written as DNA, the CDR3 is TGTGCCAGCAGTTTAGCTAGCGGGAGGCCAGGCGAGCAGTACTTC. It is translated as CASSLASGRPGEQYF. The chain employs TRBV27 and TRBJ2-7; 11 bases agree with TRBD2. This CDR3 is 15 amino acids long. Trimming cost V 2 bases and J 6 bases; bases outside gene matches: 6. Germline V gene data show CDR1 as MNHEY and CDR2 as SMNVEV (reference sequence).

The sample holds a few counts of this clonotype. The chain carries TRBV19 and TRBJ1-2, with 8 bases identical to TRBD1. This CDR3 has 16 amino acids. V lost 1 base, J lost 5 bases, and 9 bases stayed unmatched. CDR1 and CDR2 from the germline V gene are LNHDA and SQIVND (reference sequence). Here the CDR3 reads CASSIVPPTGGYGYTF. The CDR3 nucleotides are TGTGCCAGTAGTATAGTTCCGCCTACAGGGGGATATGGCTACACCTTC.

The V and J genes are TRBV28 and TRBJ2-7, with TRBD1 identical over 8 bases. CDR1 MDHEN and CDR2 SYDVKM come from the germline V gene. This CDR3 spans 14 amino acids. V shed 4 bases and J 5 bases; nucleotides not matched to a gene: 7. CDR3 loop: CASSSQGVGDEQYF. Written as DNA, the CDR3 is TGTGCCAGCAGTTCACAGGGGGTGGGTGACGAGCAGTACTTC.

This clonotype was counted only a few times. CDR3 sequence reads: CAWRRTGGFNEQFF. Written as DNA, the CDR3 is TGTGCCTGGAGGCGGACAGGGGGCTTCAATGAGCAGTTCTTC. The chain is built from TRBV30 and TRBJ2-1; 11 nucleotides line up with TRBD1. Germline CDR1 and CDR2: GTSNPN and SVGIG (reference sequence). The CDR3 is 14 residues long. J lost 6 bases, V lost 3 bases, and 4 bases had no gene match.

V gene TRBV4-2 combines with J gene TRBJ2-7; D unclear. Trimming stripped 1 base from V and 4 bases from J, with 14 bases between. The CDR3 length is 15 residues. Germline lookup yields CDR1 LGHNA and CDR2 YNFKEQ. The CDR3 DNA sequence: TGTGCCAGCAGCCAAGTGGGCAGCAGAGTATACGAGCAGTACTTC. Translating it yields CASSQVGSRVYEQYF.

This chain links TRBV2 with TRBJ1-2, with TRBD1 identical over 7 bases. The CDR3 loop spans 15 amino acids. Germline-derived CDR1 and CDR2 are SNHLY and FYNNEI. V shed 5 bases, J shed 5 bases, and the junction held 11 bases outside the gene matches. The CDR3 DNA reads TGTGCCAGCAGTATCCGACAGGGAGAAAAGTATGGCTACACCTTC. Translating gives CASSIRQGEKYGYTF.

The chain carries TRBV13 and TRBJ2-5; D may be TRBD2 (5 bases). Trimming shortened V by 10 bases and J by 2 bases, and 11 bases separated the two germline ends. Germline-derived CDR1 and CDR2 are PRHDT and FYEKMQ (reference sequence). There are 12 residues in the CDR3. CDR3 coding DNA: TGTGCCACCGATCCGGGGCAAGAGACCCAGTACTTC. Its protein product is CATDPGQETQYF.

This sequence joins TRBV12-3 or TRBV12-4 and TRBJ1-5; no firm D call. The V and J ends lost 8 bases and 0 bases respectively, with 17 bases between them. This CDR3 spans 16 amino acids. Here the CDR3 reads CASSLQDGNSNQPQHF. The CDR3 coding sequence is TGTGCCAGCTCACTACAAGACGGAAATAGCAATCAGCCCCAGCATTTT.

The rearrangement joins TRBV10-3 to TRBJ2-1; tentatively, D is TRBD1 or TRBD2 (5 bases each). The CDR3 is 13 amino acids. With 7 bases removed from V and 10 bases from J, the gap between germline ends came to 17 bases. Germline assignment: CDR1 ENHRY and CDR2 SYGVKD. This CDR3 reads CAINPGTGLEQFF. CDR3 in DNA: TGTGCCATCAACCCAGGGACCGGTTTAGAGCAGTTCTTC.

This clonotype was seen only a few times. The J gene is TRBJ2-7, the V gene TRBV7-2; weak D call: TRBD2 (6 bases). V lost 5 bases and J lost 3, with 17 bases in between. Per germline, CDR1 SGHTA and CDR2 FQGNSA. The CDR3 loop spans 15 amino acids. For the CDR3, the DNA is TGTGCCAGCAGCCGAGACCTATCCGGGAGCTACGAGCAGTACTTC. Its protein product is CASSRDLSGSYEQYF.

The gene calls are TRBV6-1 and TRBJ2-3; D gene unclear. Trimming cost V 5 bases and J 0 bases, with 6 bases left between them. CDR3 length equals 13 residues. CDR1 and CDR2 from the germline V gene are MNHNS and SASEGT. CDR3 DNA: TGTGCCAGCAGTTACTTAAGCACAGATACGCAGTATTTT. This translates into CASSYLSTDTQYF.

This clonotype was seen only a few times. V is TRBV19 and J is TRBJ2-1; D ambiguous. The CDR3 runs 16 residues. The germline V gene has CDR1 LNHDA and CDR2 SQIVND (reference sequence). V dropped 3 bases and J dropped 3 bases, with 15 bases sitting between them. The DNA of the CDR3 is TGTGCCAGTAGTATCTTAAGCACAACTCACTACAATGAGCAGTTCTTC. It is translated as CASSILSTTHYNEQFF.

This clonotype was seen only a few times. The chain recombines TRBV6-6 with TRBJ1-1; perhaps TRBD1 as D (5 bases). In germline, CDR1 is MNHNY, CDR2 SVGAGI (reference sequence). The CDR3 has 13 residues. V was trimmed by 10 bases and J by 0 bases, leaving 12 bases between them. CDR3 protein: CAISGGMNTEAFF. Here the CDR3 DNA reads TGTGCCATTTCCGGGGGGATGAACACTGAAGCTTTCTTT.

The chain employs TRBV27 and TRBJ2-7; D possibly uses TRBD1 or TRBD2 (7 bases each). This CDR3 comprises 15 residues. Trimming left V 4 bases short and J 4 bases short, with 17 bases between. CDR1 and CDR2 from the germline V gene are MNHEY and SMNVEV (reference sequence). Here the CDR3 DNA reads TGTGCCAGCAGTTCACCCCAGGGGGGGAGGTACGAGCAGTACTTC. Residues: CASSSPQGGRYEQYF.